This T cell receptor beta chain was sequenced during a study of blood T cell repertoires in COVID-19. About the study: The United States, Italy and Spain supplied acute and convalescent COVID-19 samples. Sources were T cells, B-cell-depleted T cells, or PBMCs; the material itself was cDNA or gDNA.

V dropped 3 bases and J dropped 10; count of bases not matched to a gene: 6. The CDR3 has 15 amino acids. CDR1 is SGHAT, CDR2 FQNNGV, per germline. In the original processing: Estimation of nucleated cell counts relied on the amplification of reference gene primers. This table comes from immunoSEQ multiplex PCR, and its TCRdb copy is limited to in-frame clones, with some not included. The D gene and trimming were derived from the DNA, and the V and J assignments and clone size from that table. Of 100,000 to 150,000 clones listed, 84% are singletons. This TCR was sampled from a woman aged 80 or older with acute or convalescent COVID-19. Sequencing was carried out using peripheral blood. The J gene is TRBJ1-6, the V gene TRBV11-2, with 10 positions matching TRBD1. The CDR3 coding sequence is TGTGCCAGCAGCTTCTCGACAGGGGGCCAATCACCCCTCCACTTT. This codes for CASSFSTGGQSPLHF.